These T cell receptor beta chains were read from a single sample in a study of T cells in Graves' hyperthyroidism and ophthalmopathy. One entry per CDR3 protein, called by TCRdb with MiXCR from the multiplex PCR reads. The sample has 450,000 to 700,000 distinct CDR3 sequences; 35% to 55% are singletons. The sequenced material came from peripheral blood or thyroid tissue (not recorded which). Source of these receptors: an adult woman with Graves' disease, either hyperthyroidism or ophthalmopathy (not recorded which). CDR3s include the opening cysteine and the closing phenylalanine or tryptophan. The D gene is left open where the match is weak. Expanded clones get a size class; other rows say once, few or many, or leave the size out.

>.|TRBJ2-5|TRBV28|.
CASSHEETQYF
TGTGCCAGCAGTCATGAGGAGACCCAGTACTTC
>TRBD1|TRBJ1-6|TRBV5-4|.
CASSLTGAHRDSPLHF
TGTGCCAGCAGCTTGACAGGGGCCCACCGGGATTCACCCCTCCACTTT
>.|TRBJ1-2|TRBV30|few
CAWGQLVYGYTF
TGTGCCTGGGGACAGCTAGTCTATGGCTACACCTTC
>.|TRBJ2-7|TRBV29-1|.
CSVRYSYEQYF
TGCAGCGTACGATATTCCTACGAGCAGTACTTC
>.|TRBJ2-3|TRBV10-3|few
CAISVGSVDTQYF
TGTGCCATCAGCGTGGGTTCGGTCGATACGCAGTATTTT
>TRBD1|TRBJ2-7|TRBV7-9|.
CASSPDTGGTTYEQYF
TGTGCCAGCAGCCCCGATACAGGGGGGACAACCTACGAGCAGTACTTC
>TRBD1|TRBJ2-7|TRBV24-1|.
CATSDFGTGNYEQYF
TGTGCCACCAGTGATTTCGGGACAGGGAACTACGAGCAGTACTTC
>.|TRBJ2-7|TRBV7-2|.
CASSQIGRGRHEQYF
TGTGCCAGCAGCCAAATAGGCAGGGGGAGGCACGAGCAGTACTTC
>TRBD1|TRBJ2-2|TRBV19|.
CASSLAGQGNF
TGTGCCAGTAGCCTCGCGGGACAGGGGAATTTT
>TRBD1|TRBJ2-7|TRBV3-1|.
CASSLSGTGTIEQYF
TGTGCCAGCAGCCTCTCCGGGACAGGGACGATCGAGCAGTACTTC
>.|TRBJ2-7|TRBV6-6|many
CASSLLVSYEQYF
TGTGCCAGCAGTTTACTAGTCTCCTACGAGCAGTACTTC
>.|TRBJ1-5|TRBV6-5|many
CASRSQGNSNQPQHF
TGTGCCAGCAGGTCACAGGGAAATAGCAATCAGCCCCAGCATTTT
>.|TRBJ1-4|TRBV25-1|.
CASSTQGRSEKLFF
TGTGCCAGTAGTACACAGGGTAGAAGTGAAAAACTGTTTTTT
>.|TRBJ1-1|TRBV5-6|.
CASSLTRGKAFF
TGTGCCAGCAGCTTGACTAGGGGAAAAGCTTTCTTT
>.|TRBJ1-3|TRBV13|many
CASRGAGTGPRPSSGNTIYF
TGTGCCAGCAGAGGTGCCGGGACGGGCCCTCGTCCGAGCTCTGGAAACACCATATATTTT
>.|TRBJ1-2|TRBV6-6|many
CASSYLQMGGYTF
TGTGCCAGCAGTTATCTCCAGATGGGGGGCTACACCTTC
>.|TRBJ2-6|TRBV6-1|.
CASLASSGANVLTF
TGTGCCAGCCTAGCGAGCTCTGGGGCCAACGTCCTGACTTTC
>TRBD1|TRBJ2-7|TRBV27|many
CASGPTRGQAPYF
TGTGCCAGCGGGCCCACCCGCGGACAGGCGCCGTACTTC
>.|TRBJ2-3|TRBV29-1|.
CSVDPQGGRDTQYF
TGCAGCGTTGACCCCCAGGGGGGGAGAGATACGCAGTATTTT
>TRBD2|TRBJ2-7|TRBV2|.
CASSLQAGSYEQYF
TGTGCCAGCAGCCTGCAAGCGGGAAGCTACGAGCAGTACTTC
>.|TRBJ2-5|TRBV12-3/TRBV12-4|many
CASNLLGGAETQYF
TGTGCCAGCAACCTACTAGGGGGTGCAGAGACCCAGTACTTC
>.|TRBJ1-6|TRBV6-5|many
CASGTPLHF
TGTGCCAGCGGTACACCCCTCCACTTT
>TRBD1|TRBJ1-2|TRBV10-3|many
CAISVTGEGGYTF
TGTGCCATCAGTGTCACAGGGGAAGGTGGCTACACCTTC
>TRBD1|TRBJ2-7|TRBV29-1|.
CSVDGTGGSYEQYF
TGCAGCGTTGACGGGACAGGGGGTTCCTACGAGCAGTACTTC
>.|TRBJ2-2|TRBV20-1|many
CSARVTSFGELFF
TGCAGTGCTAGAGTGACTAGTTTTGGGGAGCTGTTTTTT
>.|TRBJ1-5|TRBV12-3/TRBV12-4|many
CASSLGGSLNQPQHF
TGTGCCAGCAGTTTGGGGGGTTCGTTGAATCAGCCCCAGCATTTT
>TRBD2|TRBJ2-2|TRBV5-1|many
CASRSSGSGTGELFF
TGCGCCAGCAGATCAAGCGGGAGCGGTACCGGGGAGCTGTTTTTT
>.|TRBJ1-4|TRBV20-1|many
CSAPRGWGKLFF
TGCAGTGCCCCGAGGGGCTGGGGAAAACTGTTTTTT
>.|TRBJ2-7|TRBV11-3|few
CASSLGGTISYEQYF
TGTGCCAGCAGCTTAGGCGGGACCATCTCCTACGAGCAGTACTTC
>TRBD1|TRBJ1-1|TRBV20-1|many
CSAHLGQVGAFF
TGCAGTGCTCACCTCGGACAGGTGGGAGCTTTCTTT
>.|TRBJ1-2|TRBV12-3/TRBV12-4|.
CASTSGGAGDGYTF
TGTGCCAGCACTTCGGGGGGCGCGGGGGATGGCTACACCTTC
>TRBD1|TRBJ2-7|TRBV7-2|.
CASSPPLGGSDRGSYEQYF
TGTGCCAGCAGCCCCCCCCTTGGGGGGTCGGACAGGGGGTCCTACGAGCAGTACTTC
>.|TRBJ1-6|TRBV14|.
CASSQVTGGNSPLHF
TGTGCCAGCAGCCAAGTTACCGGGGGGAATTCACCCCTCCACTTT
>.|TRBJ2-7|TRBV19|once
CASSRGQGPREQYF
TGTGCCAGTAGTAGGGGACAAGGACCAAGGGAGCAGTACTTC
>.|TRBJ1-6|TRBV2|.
CASKMRDNSPLHF
TGTGCCAGCAAGATGCGGGATAATTCACCCCTCCACTTT
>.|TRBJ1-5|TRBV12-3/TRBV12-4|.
CASSSLGGAGQPQHF
TGTGCCAGCAGTTCCCTGGGGGGCGCGGGTCAGCCCCAGCATTTT
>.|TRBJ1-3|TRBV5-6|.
CASSLASSF
TGTGCCAGCAGCTTGGCCAGCAGTTTT
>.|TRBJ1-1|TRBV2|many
CASNLQLNTEAFF
TGTGCCAGCAATTTACAGTTGAACACTGAAGCTTTCTTT
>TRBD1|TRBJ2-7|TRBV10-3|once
CAIRWDSSYEQYF
TGTGCCATCAGATGGGACAGCTCCTACGAGCAGTACTTC
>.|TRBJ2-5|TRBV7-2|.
CASSPWDPLLRETQYF
TGTGCCAGCAGCCCCTGGGACCCCTTGTTGAGGGAGACCCAGTACTTC
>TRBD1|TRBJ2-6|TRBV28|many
CASSSTGFSGANVLTF
TGTGCCAGCAGTTCGACAGGGTTCTCTGGGGCCAACGTCCTGACTTTC
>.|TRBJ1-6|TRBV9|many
CASSVGTAYNSPLHF
TGTGCCAGCAGCGTAGGGACAGCATATAATTCACCCCTCCACTTT
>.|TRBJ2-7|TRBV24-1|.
CATSAGLPYEQYF
TGTGCCACCAGTGCGGGCCTTCCCTACGAGCAGTACTTC
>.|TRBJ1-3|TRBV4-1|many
CASAEPPSSGNTIYF
TGCGCCAGCGCCGAACCGCCGTCCTCTGGAAACACCATATATTTT
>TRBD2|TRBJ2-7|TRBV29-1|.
CSVASSGRSSYEQYF
TGCAGCGTTGCCTCTAGCGGGAGGAGCTCCTACGAGCAGTACTTC
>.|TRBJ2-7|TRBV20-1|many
CSARDNPYEQYF
TGCAGTGCCCGGGACAACCCCTACGAGCAGTACTTC
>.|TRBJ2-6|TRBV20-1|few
CSANLQGSGANVLTF
TGCAGTGCGAACCTACAGGGCTCTGGGGCCAACGTCCTGACTTTC
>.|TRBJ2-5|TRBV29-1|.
CSERGKETQYF
TGCAGCGAAAGGGGGAAAGAGACCCAGTACTTC
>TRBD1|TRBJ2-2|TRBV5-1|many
CASSFPQGDTGELFF
TGCGCCAGCAGCTTTCCCCAGGGGGACACCGGGGAGCTGTTTTTT